This is a list of T cell receptor beta chains from one sample in a study of T cells in Graves' hyperthyroidism and ophthalmopathy. TCRdb fed the multiplex PCR reads into MiXCR, producing one record per CDR3 protein. The sample contains around 390,000 distinct CDR3 sequences, about 14% of which appear only once. Sequencing input: blood. These receptors were collected from a young woman with Graves' ophthalmopathy. Each CDR3 is given with its conserved first and last residue. A D gene is named only where the DNA matches it firmly. A clone size is listed for some rows: how often the clone was seen (once, few, many), or a class if it is expanded.

j_call,v_call,cdr3_length,d_call,clone_size,cdr3_nt,cdr3_aa
TRBJ2-7,TRBV12-3/TRBV12-4,16,TRBD1,many,TGTGCCAGCAGCCGCCCGGACAGGGGAGGTCCCTACGAGCAGTACTTC,CASSRPDRGGPYEQYF
TRBJ1-5,TRBV20-1,16,TRBD1,-,TGCAGTGCTAGAGATCTGGGGGGACAGAGCAATCAGCCCCAGCATTTT,CSARDLGGQSNQPQHF
TRBJ2-2,TRBV6-2/TRBV6-3,15,-,-,TGTGCCAGCAGTTACTCGCGTTGGGTGACCGGGGAGCTGTTTTTT,CASSYSRWVTGELFF
TRBJ2-7,TRBV7-7,13,-,many,TGTGCTAGCAGCTTAGCAGGATCAAACGAGCAGTACTTC,CASSLAGSNEQYF
TRBJ1-3,TRBV3-1,15,-,few,TGTGCCACCGCGCCCGGGGAGCCGCCTGGAAACACCATATATTTT,CATAPGEPPGNTIYF
TRBJ2-5,TRBV6-1,14,-,many,TGTGCCAGCAGTGAATTTAACGAAAAAGAGACCCAGTACTTC,CASSEFNEKETQYF
TRBJ1-3,TRBV11-2,16,-,many,TGTGCCAGCAGCGACCAAGCGGGGGGCGAAAGAAACACCATATATTTT,CASSDQAGGERNTIYF
TRBJ2-1,TRBV11-2,14,TRBD2,-,TGTGCCAGCAGCTGGGGACTAGCGGACAATGAGCAGTTCTTC,CASSWGLADNEQFF
TRBJ2-2,TRBV20-1,14,TRBD2,many,TGCAGTGCTCGGACTAGCGGGGAAACCGGGGAGCTGTTTTTT,CSARTSGETGELFF
TRBJ2-3,TRBV18,14,-,many,TGTGCCAGCTCACGGGGGGATAGCACAGATACGCAGTATTTT,CASSRGDSTDTQYF
TRBJ2-5,TRBV2,15,TRBD1,many,TGTGCCAGCACGGGCAGGGGGACCACCCAAGAGACCCAGTACTTC,CASTGRGTTQETQYF
TRBJ1-1,TRBV11-2,14,-,many,TGTGCCAGCAGCCGAAAAGTCTCGAACACTGAAGCTTTCTTT,CASSRKVSNTEAFF
TRBJ1-2,TRBV9,14,-,-,TGTGCCAGCAGCGTTGGACAGAGTAACTATGGCTACACCTTC,CASSVGQSNYGYTF
TRBJ2-2,TRBV19,15,TRBD2,-,TGTGCCAGCCGCGTCCCTAGCGGGGTTGCCGGGGAGCTGTTTTTT,CASRVPSGVAGELFF
TRBJ1-1,TRBV9,15,-,many,TGTGCCAGCAGCGTAGCATCGGGGGGATTTGCTGAAGCTTTCTTT,CASSVASGGFAEAFF
TRBJ2-5,TRBV20-1,15,TRBD2,few,TGCAGTGCTAGAAAACCCGGGACTAGGGAAGAGACCCAGTACTTC,CSARKPGTREETQYF
TRBJ2-3,TRBV12-5,14,-,many,TGTGCTAGTGGTTGGGCAACACTGACAGATACGCAGTATTTT,CASGWATLTDTQYF
TRBJ2-6,TRBV9,17,TRBD1,-,TGTGCCAGCAGCGACGGACAGGGGGCAGGTGGGGCCAACGTCCTGACTTTC,CASSDGQGAGGANVLTF
TRBJ2-3,TRBV27,13,-,many,TGTGCCAGCAGTTTAGCAATCACAGATACGCAGTATTTT,CASSLAITDTQYF
TRBJ1-5,TRBV28,12,-,many,TGTGCCATAAAGGCGAGCAATCAGCCCCAGCATTTT,CAIKASNQPQHF
TRBJ2-3,TRBV2,16,TRBD2,many,TGTGCCAGCAGTGACGGACTAGCGGGGGGGCGCGGTACGCAGTATTTT,CASSDGLAGGRGTQYF
TRBJ2-7,TRBV18,14,TRBD1,-,TGTGCCAGCTCACCCTCGACAGGGAACTACGAGCAGTACTTC,CASSPSTGNYEQYF
TRBJ1-5,TRBV30,14,-,many,TGTGCCTGGAGAAGCCAGGTAGCAAATCAGCCCCAGCATTTT,CAWRSQVANQPQHF
TRBJ2-7,TRBV6-1,14,-,many,TGTGCCAGCAGTTCATTACCCGGGACCTTCGAGCAGTACTTC,CASSSLPGTFEQYF
TRBJ2-1,TRBV5-6,13,-,-,TGTGCCGGCAACTTCGGCAGTCCCTACGAACAGTTCTTC,CAGNFGSPYEQFF
TRBJ2-2,TRBV11-2,15,-,many,TGTGCCAGCAGCTTTTTTAGGGCGAACACCGGGGAGCTGTTTTTT,CASSFFRANTGELFF
TRBJ2-3,TRBV5-4,15,-,-,TGTGCCAGCAGCTGGCCGGGGGGCGCCACAGATACGCAGTATTTT,CASSWPGGATDTQYF
TRBJ1-5,TRBV24-1,17,-,many,TGTGCCACCAGTGACACCTCCGAGCCAGGGGGCAATCAGCCCCAGCATTTT,CATSDTSEPGGNQPQHF
TRBJ1-2,TRBV19,15,-,-,TGTGCCAGTAGTATAGGGGGGGGAGCGAACTATGGCTACACCTTC,CASSIGGGANYGYTF
TRBJ2-7,TRBV11-2,13,-,many,TGTGCCAGCAGCTTCCAGTTGGCGGACGAGCAGTACTTC,CASSFQLADEQYF
TRBJ2-5,TRBV7-8,15,-,-,TGTGCCAGCAGTGCAGGACCCGAGGGCCAAGAGACCCAGTACTTC,CASSAGPEGQETQYF
TRBJ1-1,TRBV2,13,-,many,TGTGCCAGCAGTCCGAGGGTGACCACTGAAGCTTTCTTT,CASSPRVTTEAFF
TRBJ2-1,TRBV7-3,15,-,-,TGTGCCAGCAGCTCTCTCGGGGGAGCATGGGATGAGCAGTTCTTC,CASSSLGGAWDEQFF
TRBJ1-5,TRBV15,15,-,-,TGTGCCACCAGCAGAGAGGGGAGAGGAGATCAGCCCCAGCATTTT,CATSREGRGDQPQHF
TRBJ1-3,TRBV29-1,15,-,many,TGCAGCGTTGAAGATACCAAAGGTTATGGAAACACCATATATTTT,CSVEDTKGYGNTIYF
TRBJ2-2,TRBV5-1,17,-,many,TGCGCCAGCAGCTTCATCTCAGGGTTCGCGAACACCGGGGAGCTGTTTTTT,CASSFISGFANTGELFF
TRBJ1-5,TRBV10-3,16,TRBD1,few,TGTGCCATCAGTGAGTCCAGGGGGCCTGCCCATCAGCCCCAGCATTTT,CAISESRGPAHQPQHF
TRBJ2-3,TRBV6-4,14,-,-,TGTGCCAGCAGTGCCGGGACTAGCACAGATACGCAGTATTTT,CASSAGTSTDTQYF
TRBJ1-1,TRBV19,13,-,many,TGTGCCAGCAGCCAACAGGGCGGCACTGAAGCTTTCTTT,CASSQQGGTEAFF
TRBJ2-5,TRBV20-1,14,TRBD2,-,TGCAGTGCTGGACTAGCGGGGGGGAGAGAGACCCAGTACTTC,CSAGLAGGRETQYF